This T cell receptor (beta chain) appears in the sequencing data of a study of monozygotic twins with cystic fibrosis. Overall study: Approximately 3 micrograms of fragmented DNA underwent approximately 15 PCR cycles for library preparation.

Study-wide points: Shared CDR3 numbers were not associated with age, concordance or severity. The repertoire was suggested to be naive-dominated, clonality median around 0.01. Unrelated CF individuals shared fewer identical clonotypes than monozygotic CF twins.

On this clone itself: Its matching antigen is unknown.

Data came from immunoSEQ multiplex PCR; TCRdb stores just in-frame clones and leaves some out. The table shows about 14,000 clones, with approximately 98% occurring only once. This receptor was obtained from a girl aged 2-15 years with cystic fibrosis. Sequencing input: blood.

The CDR3 nucleotides are TGTGCCAGCAGCCCCTGGGGAGCGGGAGAATACGAGCAGTACTTC. Protein: CASSPWGAGEYEQYF. The V gene is TRBV28, the J gene TRBJ2-7; 8 nucleotides match TRBD2. Germline V CDR1 and CDR2: MDHEN, SYDVKM. Trimming took 6 bases from V and 4 from J; bases not matched to a gene: 11. The length of the CDR3 is 15 residues.